This T cell receptor beta chain was sequenced in a study of identical twins. From germline, CDR1 is LNHDA and CDR2 SQIVND (reference sequence). CDR3 length: 13 residues. The V segment lost 5 bases and the J segment 7 bases; nucleotides outside the gene matches: 7. TCRdb re-called the 5' RACE reads through MiXCR, storing one row per CDR3 protein. The sample holds hundreds of thousands of distinct CDR3 sequences, around 8.6% seen once. Another study also made use of these data, one on yellow fever vaccine responses in identical twins.

The sample comprised PBMCs. The rearrangement joins TRBV19 to TRBJ1-2; 7 bases match TRBD1. The source is a woman aged 18-35 years in good health. CDR3 nucleotides: TGTGCCAGTAGTCCTTCGACAGGGTTTGGCTACACCTTC. This translates into CASSPSTGFGYTF.